The 14 T cell receptor beta chains below were found in one sample sequenced in a study of T cell changes during pregnancy in multiple sclerosis. The method was immunoSEQ multiplex PCR; TCRdb's version includes in-frame clones alone and lacks a portion of them. The sample consists of approximately 60,000 clones, over 85% of them appearing once. Sequencing was performed on CD8+ T cells from peripheral blood mononuclear cells, taken in the second trimester of pregnancy. These receptors were taken from a female donor with multiple sclerosis, enrolled in a pregnancy study.

The V gene is TRBV10-3, the J gene TRBJ2-1; the match to TRBD2 covers 8 bases. Germline loops: CDR1 ENHRY, CDR2 SYGVKD. This CDR3 has 14 residues. The ends lost 0 bases at V and 13 bases at J; junction bases unmatched: 8. CDR3 nucleotides: TGTGCCATCAGTGAGTCGAATGCGAGCGGGAGCCAGTTCTTC. Translation gives CAISESNASGSQFF.

The table lists this clone with a count of one. J is TRBJ2-3 and V is TRBV27, with D perhaps TRBD2 (5 bases). Germline assignment: CDR1 MNHEY and CDR2 SMNVEV (reference sequence). V gave up 5 bases and J gave up 0 bases, with 18 bases separating them. This CDR3 is 17 amino acids long. The chain's CDR3 is CASSLQPDSYSTDTQYF. In DNA, the CDR3 is TGTGCCAGCAGTCTACAGCCGGACTCCTATAGCACAGATACGCAGTATTTT.

The rearrangement links TRBV9 to TRBJ1-1; D uncertain. This CDR3 is 15 amino acids long. Germline loops: CDR1 SGDLS, CDR2 YYNGEE. Deletions cut 2 bases from V and 0 bases from J, with 11 bases between. The CDR3 is CASSVVEVMNTEAFF. The CDR3 DNA reads as TGTGCCAGCAGCGTCGTGGAGGTCATGAACACTGAAGCTTTCTTT.

The chain carries TRBV13 and TRBJ2-2; the match to TRBD1 covers 7 bases. Germline trimming cut 9 bases from V and 0 bases from J; bases unmatched to any gene: 1. This CDR3 has 13 residues. Germline values: CDR1 PRHDT, CDR2 FYEKMQ (reference sequence). Written as DNA, the CDR3 is TGTGCCAGTGGGACAGCGAACACCGGGGAGCTGTTTTTT. Amino acid sequence: CASGTANTGELFF.

This clone was found once. V gene TRBV4-2 combines with J gene TRBJ2-7; 11 bases are a match to TRBD2. This CDR3 comprises 18 residues. Unmatched junction bases numbered 10, after V lost 1 base and J lost 2 bases. Germline-derived CDR1 and CDR2 are LGHNA and YNFKEQ. The CDR3 loop reads CASSQVGLAGGSAYEQYF. In DNA form, the CDR3 reads TGTGCCAGCAGCCAAGTCGGGCTAGCGGGAGGTTCAGCCTACGAGCAGTACTTC.

This rearrangement joins TRBV9 to TRBJ1-1; 7 bases align to TRBD1. In germline, CDR1 is SGDLS, CDR2 YYNGEE. The CDR3 is 15 amino acids. V was pared by 0 bases and J by 1 base, with 3 bases of the junction left unmatched. CDR3 loop: CASSVGDSPNTEAFF. CDR3 DNA sequence: TGTGCCAGCAGCGTAGGGGACAGTCCGAACACTGAAGCTTTCTTT.

V gene TRBV5-1 combines with J gene TRBJ2-7, with 8 bases lining up with TRBD2. The germline V gene encodes CDR1 SGHRS and CDR2 YFSETQ. The CDR3 is 16 residues long. V shed 2 bases, J shed 1 base, and the junction held 8 bases outside the gene matches. CDR3 sequence reads: CASSLGGSGKSYEQYF. In DNA, the CDR3 is TGCGCCAGCAGCTTAGGGGGTAGCGGGAAATCCTACGAGCAGTACTTC.

This clone was recorded only once. This sequence joins TRBV4-1 and TRBJ2-3; the match to TRBD2 covers 9 bases. The CDR3 length is 16 residues. J gave up 4 bases and V 1 base, and 6 bases lay outside the gene matches. Germline V gene sequence: CDR1 MGHRA, CDR2 YSYEKL. CDR3: CASSQVASGAPDTQYF. The CDR3 DNA reads as TGCGCCAGCAGCCAAGTAGCTAGCGGGGCCCCAGATACGCAGTATTTT.

The chain carries TRBV28 and TRBJ1-1; D may be TRBD1 (5 bases). The length of the CDR3 is 14 residues. Trimming removed 5 bases from V and 3 bases from J, with 13 bases in between. Germline values: CDR1 MDHEN, CDR2 SYDVKM. DNA of the CDR3: TGTGCCAGCAGTCGCCTGGGGGAGGACACTGAAGCTTTCTTT. Its translation: CASSRLGEDTEAFF.

The V gene is TRBV7-9, the J gene TRBJ2-1, with TRBD1 matching over 10 bases. The CDR3 has 16 amino acids. With 5 bases clipped from V and 7 bases from J, the junction kept 11 bases outside the gene matches. CDR1 is SEHNR and CDR2 is FQNEAQ in the germline V gene (reference sequence). CDR3 loop: CASSLVGQGPENEQFF. In DNA, the CDR3 is TGTGCCAGCAGCCTTGTGGGACAGGGGCCTGAGAATGAGCAGTTCTTC. The complete variable domain, with remaining parts taken from reference TRBV7-9 and TRBJ2-1, reads DTGVSQNPRHKITKRGQNVTFRCDPISEHNRLYWYRQTLGQGPEFLTYFQNEAQLEKSRLLSDRFSAERPKGSFSTLEIQRTEQGDSAMYLCASSLVGQGPENEQFFGPGTRLTVL.

The J gene is TRBJ2-1, the V gene TRBV19; tentatively, D is TRBD2 (5 bases). Trimming stripped 0 bases from V and 7 bases from J, with 16 bases between. There are 16 residues in the CDR3. Germline V gene data show CDR1 as LNHDA and CDR2 as SQIVND (reference sequence). The CDR3 reads CASSIDSAPYINEQFF. The DNA for the CDR3 is TGTGCCAGTAGTATAGATAGCGCGCCGTACATAAATGAGCAGTTCTTC.

V and J are TRBV5-4 and TRBJ2-7, with D possibly being TRBD1 (6 bases). This CDR3 spans 14 amino acids. Germline V gene lookup returns CDR1 SGHNT and CDR2 YYREEE (reference sequence). V was shortened by 5 bases and J by 6 bases, with 18 bases between the two germline ends. For the CDR3, the DNA is TGTGCCAGCAGGGTGAGGGGGTCCCGAAGCGAGCAGTACTTC. Translation gives CASRVRGSRSEQYF.

The J gene is TRBJ2-3, the V gene TRBV27; D ambiguous. The CDR3 runs to 14 residues. Looked up from germline, CDR1 is MNHEY and CDR2 is SMNVEV (reference sequence). V was clipped by 7 bases and J by 2 bases, with 13 bases between them. CDR3 loop: CASTSRSTTDTQYF. The DNA for the CDR3 is TGTGCCAGCACGTCCCGCTCTACCACAGATACGCAGTATTTT.

The chain couples TRBV5-6 to TRBJ2-1; 8 bases map to TRBD2. This CDR3 has 17 residues. V shed 4 bases, J shed 0 bases, and the junction held 9 bases outside the gene matches. Per germline, CDR1 SGHDT and CDR2 YYEEEE. CDR3: CASSPRRGGTSYNEQFF. For the CDR3, the DNA is TGTGCCAGCAGCCCCCGACGGGGGGGGACCTCCTACAATGAGCAGTTCTTC. The full variable domain, in which reference TRBV5-6 and TRBJ2-1 provide the parts outside the CDR3, is DAGVTQSPTHLIKTRGQQVTLRCSPKSGHDTVSWYQQALGQGPQFIFQYYEEEERQRGNFPDRFSGHQFPNYSSELNVNALLLGDSALYLCASSPRRGGTSYNEQFFGPGTRLTVL.